This T cell receptor beta chain was documented in a study of beta chain features in type 1 diabetes. Germline loops: CDR1 SGHTA, CDR2 FQGNSA. The CDR3 runs 14 residues. Trimming removed 5 bases at V and 0 bases at J, with 10 bases between. Sequencing targeted expressed TCRB transcripts, as all isolated RNA had been reverse transcribed. Mean read depth for naive, central memory and regulatory T cell samples was several million reads. Sequenced by immunoSEQ multiplex PCR; TCRdb stores in-frame clones only, minus some. Of 100,000 to 150,000 clones listed, 15% to 20% are singletons. Study conclusions and caveats: When Type 1 diabetes patients were examined, their TCRB CDR3s proved moderately but significantly shorter in all four CD4+ subsets.

CD4+ naive, central memory, regulatory and stem cell-like memory subsets were isolated by sorting on CD45RO/CCR7/CD25/CD127/CD95/CD27. This clone was counted ten times or more. The antigen remains undetermined. This receptor was taken from a man aged 18 to 30 with type 1 diabetes. Sample: central memory CD4+ T cells from blood. V is TRBV7-2 and J is TRBJ1-1; D gene unclear. CDR3 DNA: TGTGCCAGCAGCCTAGGACGCTTGAACACTGAAGCTTTCTTT. Translating gives CASSLGRLNTEAFF.